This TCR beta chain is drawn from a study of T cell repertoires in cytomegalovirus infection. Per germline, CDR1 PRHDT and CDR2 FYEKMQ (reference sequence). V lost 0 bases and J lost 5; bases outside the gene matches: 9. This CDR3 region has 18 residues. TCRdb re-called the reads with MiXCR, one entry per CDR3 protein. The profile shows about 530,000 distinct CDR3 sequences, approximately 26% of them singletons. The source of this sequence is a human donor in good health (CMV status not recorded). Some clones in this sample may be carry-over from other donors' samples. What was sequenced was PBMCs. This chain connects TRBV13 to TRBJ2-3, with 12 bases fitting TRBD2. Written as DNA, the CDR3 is TGTGCCAGCAGCTTAGGCCATAGAAGACTAGCGGGAGAAGATACGCAGTATTTT. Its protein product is CASSLGHRRLAGEDTQYF. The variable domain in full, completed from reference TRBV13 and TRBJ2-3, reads AAGVIQSPRHLIKEKRETATLKCYPIPRHDTVYWYQQGPGQDPQFLISFYEKMQSDKGSIPDRFSAQQFSDYHSELNMSSLELGDSALYFCASSLGHRRLAGEDTQYFGPGTRLTVL.